Sequencing of this T cell receptor (beta chain) was carried out in a study of synovial regulatory T cells in juvenile arthritis. Findings of the study overall: Compared with other blood Treg cells, inflammation-associated Treg cells had reduced TCR diversity.

The CDR3 totals 13 residues. DNA is not on record. Germline V lookup: CDR1 MNHNY, CDR2 SVGAGI (reference sequence). Its frequency marks this clone as medium-sized. Its antigen remains unidentified. Libraries were prepared by immunoSEQ multiplex PCR; TCRdb keeps only in-frame clonotypes and omits some of them. Recorded for this sample: roughly 1,300 clones. The specimen sequenced was Treg cells from blood. Subset meaning: HLA-DR+ inflammation-associated blood Treg cells. V is TRBV6-6 and J is TRBJ1-5. This TCR derives from a donor younger than 35 with juvenile idiopathic arthritis. The CDR3 region is CASSTHESQPQHF.